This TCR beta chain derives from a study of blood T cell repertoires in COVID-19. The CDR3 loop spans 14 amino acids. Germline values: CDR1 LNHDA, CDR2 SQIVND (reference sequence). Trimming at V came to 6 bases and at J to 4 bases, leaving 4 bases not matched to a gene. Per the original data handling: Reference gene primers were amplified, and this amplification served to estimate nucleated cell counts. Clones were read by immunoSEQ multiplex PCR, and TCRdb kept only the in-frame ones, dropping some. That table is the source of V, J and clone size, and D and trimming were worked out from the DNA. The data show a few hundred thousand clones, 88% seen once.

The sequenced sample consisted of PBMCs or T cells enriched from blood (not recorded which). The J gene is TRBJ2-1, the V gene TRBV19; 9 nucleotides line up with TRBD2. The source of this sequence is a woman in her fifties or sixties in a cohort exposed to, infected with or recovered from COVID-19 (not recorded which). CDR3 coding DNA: TGTGCCAGTAGAATTAGCGGGAGTTACAATGAGCAGTTCTTC. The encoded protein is CASRISGSYNEQFF.